Each of the 27 T cell receptor beta chains below was sequenced from the same sample in a study of regulatory T cells in long-lasting Graves disease. Time point meaning: newly diagnosed GD, antithyroid drugs for less than 3 months. There was RNA extracted from PBMCs, and the TCR library was made from it. Both iRepertoire HTBI primers and Arm-PCR of CDR3 regions were used to build the TCR beta libraries. TCRdb reprocessed the multiplex PCR reads via MiXCR and lists one record per CDR3 protein. Of some 250,000 distinct CDR3 sequences listed, around 17% are singletons. The material sequenced was peripheral blood mononuclear cells (PBMCs), taken at new diagnosis, from a patient treated with antithyroid drugs. These receptors originate from a female donor with Graves disease.

This clonotype was counted ten times or more. J is TRBJ2-3 and V is TRBV7-2, with TRBD2 matching over 10 bases. The CDR3 runs to 15 residues. Trimming took 6 bases from V and 6 from J; bases not matched to a gene: 9. In germline, CDR1 is SGHTA, CDR2 FQGNSA. Here the CDR3 DNA reads TGTGCCAGCAGTTCCCTAGCGGGAGTACCCGATACGCAGTATTTT. Amino acids: CASSSLAGVPDTQYF.

This clonotype occurred many times. The genes are TRBV19 and TRBJ2-1; 12 nucleotides match TRBD2. Unmatched junction bases numbered 13, after V lost 4 bases and J lost 9 bases. The CDR3 contains 17 residues. The germline V gene encodes CDR1 LNHDA and CDR2 SQIVND (reference sequence). The DNA for the CDR3 is TGTGCCAGTAGTACCCACATGACTAGCGGGAGTGCTGGTGAGCAGTTCTTC. Protein: CASSTHMTSGSAGEQFF. Supplemented by reference TRBV19 and TRBJ2-1, the full variable domain reads DGGITQSPKYLFRKEGQNVTLSCEQNLNHDAMYWYRQDPGQGLRLIYYSQIVNDFQKGDIAEGYSVSREKKESFPLTVTSAQKNPTAFYLCASSTHMTSGSAGEQFFGPGTRLTVL.

This clonotype was seen many times. The J gene is TRBJ2-6, the V gene TRBV7-9, with 7 bases lining up with TRBD1. V gave up 5 bases and J gave up 16 bases; unmatched junction bases: 20. This CDR3 comprises 16 residues. The germline CDR1 and CDR2 sequences are SEHNR and FQNEAQ (reference sequence). CDR3 in DNA: TGTGCCAGCAGCGCCCGACAGGGCCTCGGGCCAATTTCACTGACTTTC. Translation gives CASSARQGLGPISLTF.

This clonotype was seen repeatedly, ten times or more. The rearrangement joins TRBV24-1 to TRBJ2-3; TRBD2 agrees at 7 bases. Germline trimming cut 10 bases from V and 5 bases from J; bases unmatched to any gene: 8. Germline CDR1 is KGHDR and CDR2 is SFDVKD. The CDR3 consists of 13 residues. As DNA, the CDR3 is TGTGCCACTAGGAGCGGGACTGGAGATACGCAGTATTTT. It codes for CATRSGTGDTQYF.

This clonotype was seen a single time. The CDR3 region is CASSSGTSPLELFF. CDR3 sequence (DNA): TGTGCCAGCAGTTCCGGGACTAGCCCCCTCGAGCTGTTTTTT. This sequence joins TRBV6-2 or TRBV6-3 and TRBJ2-2, with 9 positions matching TRBD2. The J segment lost 11 bases and the V segment lost 4 bases, leaving 8 bases of the junction unmatched. CDR1 and CDR2 (germline): MNHEY, SVGEGT. This CDR3 region has 14 residues.

This clonotype was observed at least ten times. The J gene is TRBJ2-1, the V gene TRBV9; 7 nucleotides align to TRBD2. V gave up 4 bases and J gave up 7 bases; unmatched junction bases: 11. CDR3 size: 15 residues. Germline V lookup: CDR1 SGDLS, CDR2 YYNGEE. CDR3: CASSPGTSEMNEQFF. The DNA of the CDR3 is TGTGCCAGCAGCCCCGGTACTAGCGAAATGAATGAGCAGTTCTTC. The full variable domain, in which reference TRBV9 and TRBJ2-1 provide the parts outside the CDR3, is DSGVTQTPKHLITATGQRVTLRCSPRSGDLSVYWYQQSLDQGLQFLIQYYNGEERAKGNILERFSAQQFPDLHSELNLSSLELGDSALYFCASSPGTSEMNEQFFGPGTRLTVL.

On this clonotype itself: This may come from a read error, since a much larger clone is one base off. The J gene is TRBJ1-1, the V gene TRBV6-5; D gene unclear. The CDR3 covers 13 residues. Germline V gene lookup returns CDR1 MNHEY and CDR2 SVGAGI. The CDR3 DNA follows: TGTGCCAGCAGTGACTCGTGGGCGACTGAAGCTCTCTTT. The encoded protein is CASSDSWATEALF.

In the case of this clonotype: This may come from a read error, since a much larger clone is one base off. The chain is built from TRBV9 and TRBJ2-1, with D possibly being TRBD2 (6 bases). There are 13 residues in the CDR3. The germline gives CDR1 SGDLS, CDR2 YYNGEE. CDR3 sequence: CTSSGGRNNEQFF. As DNA, the CDR3 is TGTACCAGCAGCGGAGGGAGAAACAATGAGCAGTTCTTC.

This clonotype was seen many times. The chain couples TRBV12-3 or TRBV12-4 to TRBJ1-5; 11 bases align to TRBD1. V shed 6 bases, J shed 2 bases, and the junction held 3 bases outside the gene matches. This CDR3 has 15 amino acids. The CDR3 nucleotides are TGTGCCAGCAGCAGGACAGGGGGCGGCAATCAGCCCCAGCATTTT. As protein: CASSRTGGGNQPQHF.

This clonotype was detected a few times. This chain joins TRBV7-9 and TRBJ1-1, with D maybe TRBD1 (5 bases). This CDR3 has 11 residues. Germline V lookup: CDR1 SEHNR, CDR2 FQNEAQ (reference sequence). V dropped 4 bases and J dropped 10 bases, with 10 bases sitting between them. The CDR3 loop is CASSSGGGAFF. For the CDR3, the DNA is TGTGCCAGCAGCTCGGGTGGGGGAGCTTTCTTT. Drawing the rest from reference TRBV7-9 and TRBJ1-1, the complete variable domain is DTGVSQNPRHKITKRGQNVTFRCDPISEHNRLYWYRQTLGQGPEFLTYFQNEAQLEKSRLLSDRFSAERPKGSFSTLEIQRTEQGDSAMYLCASSSGGGAFFGQGTRLTVV.

This clonotype was counted at least ten times. The V call is TRBV30, the J call TRBJ1-2; TRBD1 is a possible D gene (5 bases). With 6 bases removed from V and 4 bases from J, the gap between germline ends came to 18 bases. The V gene's germline CDR1 is GTSNPN and CDR2 SVGIG (reference sequence). The CDR3 contains 14 residues. The CDR3 loop reads CACPLTVNPYGYTF. The CDR3 DNA is TGTGCCTGTCCTCTGACAGTCAACCCCTATGGCTACACCTTC. The full variable domain, in which reference TRBV30 and TRBJ1-2 provide the parts outside the CDR3, is SQTIHQWPATLVQPVGSPLSLECTVEGTSNPNLYWYRQAAGRGLQLLFYSVGIGQISSEVPQNLSASRPQDRQFILSSKKLLLSDSGFYLCACPLTVNPYGYTFGSGTRLTVV.

This clonotype was seen many times. This chain uses TRBV19 with TRBJ2-1, with a tentative D call TRBD2 (6 bases). V shed 3 bases and J shed 2 bases, with 8 bases lying between them. Germline V gives CDR1 LNHDA, CDR2 SQIVND (reference sequence). This CDR3 spans 14 amino acids. The CDR3 DNA sequence: TGTGCCAGTAGTATGGGGGGAACCTACAATGAGCAGTTCTTC. This translates into CASSMGGTYNEQFF.

This rearrangement joins TRBV19 to TRBJ1-5; D unresolved. Trimming stripped 5 bases from V and 5 bases from J, with 10 bases between. This CDR3 is built from 13 residues. Germline values: CDR1 LNHDA, CDR2 SQIVND (reference sequence). DNA of the CDR3: TGTGCCAGTAGTGACCGAGCTCATCAGCCCCAGCATTTT. It specifies CASSDRAHQPQHF.

This clonotype was seen repeatedly, ten times or more. The chain employs TRBV28 and TRBJ1-4; 8 nucleotides line up with TRBD1. CDR1 and CDR2 (germline): MDHEN, SYDVKM. V gave up 4 bases and J gave up 8 bases; unmatched junction bases: 12. This CDR3 contains 16 residues. The CDR3 reads CASSSTTRTGREKLFF. DNA of the CDR3: TGTGCCAGCAGTTCCACGACCCGGACAGGGCGCGAAAAACTGTTTTTT.

This clonotype was seen repeatedly, ten times or more. This sequence joins TRBV11-2 and TRBJ2-2; D not resolved. The V end was cut by 3 bases, the J end by 6 bases, with 8 bases between. The length of the CDR3 is 13 residues. Germline V gene lookup returns CDR1 SGHAT and CDR2 FQNNGV. The CDR3 region is CASSLLVAGELFF. The CDR3, as DNA: TGTGCCAGCAGCTTGCTGGTCGCCGGGGAGCTGTTTTTT.

Only a few counts were recorded for this clonotype. This clone may be a read error of a much larger clone one base away. This chain joins TRBV6-5 and TRBJ2-1; D unresolved. Germline CDR1 reads MNHEY; CDR2 reads SVGAGI. The CDR3 extends over 15 amino acids. DNA of the CDR3: TGTGCCAGCAGTTACTACCGGAGTTTGTACAATGAGCAGCTCTTC. This translates into CASSYYRSLYNEQLF.

This clonotype was detected ten times or more. This chain uses TRBV27 with TRBJ2-2, with D hard to call. Germline assignment: CDR1 MNHEY and CDR2 SMNVEV (reference sequence). V was pared by 0 bases and J by 4 bases, with 3 bases between. The CDR3 spans 13 residues. As DNA, the CDR3 is TGTGCCAGCAGTTTATCACGCACCGGGGAGCTGTTTTTT. This translates into CASSLSRTGELFF.

The sample holds many counts of this clonotype. V is TRBV28 and J is TRBJ2-7; TRBD2 might be the D (6 bases). V was clipped by 7 bases and J by 0 bases, with 10 bases between them. CDR1 MDHEN and CDR2 SYDVKM come from the germline V gene. The CDR3 has 13 residues. CDR3 nucleotides: TGTGCCAGCATGGGGGGAAGCTCCTACGAGCAGTACTTC. As protein: CASMGGSSYEQYF.

This clonotype was counted ten times or more. CDR3 region: CASSLSRTHEQYF. Here the CDR3 DNA reads TGTGCCAGCAGTTTATCTAGAACCCACGAGCAGTACTTC. The V gene is TRBV27, the J gene TRBJ2-7; D unclear. This CDR3 is built from 13 residues. The V end lost 0 bases, the J end lost 5 bases, and 8 bases lay between the germline ends. Germline CDR1 reads MNHEY; CDR2 reads SMNVEV (reference sequence).

Of note for this clonotype: The DNA is left out, because the CDR3 cannot be placed on it with certainty; the CDR3 is given as TCRdb lists it. This chain uses TRBV6-1 with TRBJ1-2; the table's D call, TRBD1, was not checked against the DNA. Germline V gene sequence: CDR1 MNHNS, CDR2 SASEGT. The CDR3 totals 19 residues, both ends included. The CDR3: CASSPWGANVLTFGAGYTF.

This clonotype was counted at least ten times. The rearrangement uses TRBV20-1 and TRBJ2-7; D unresolved. The germline gives CDR1 DFQATT, CDR2 SNEGSKA (reference sequence). The CDR3 is made up of 12 amino acids. V was cut by 3 bases and J by 2 bases, with 8 bases left in between. CDR3 amino acids: CSASLPPYEQYF. CDR3 in DNA: TGCAGTGCTAGTCTCCCCCCCTACGAGCAGTACTTC.

Ten or more counts support this clonotype. The V gene is TRBV6-2 or TRBV6-3, the J gene TRBJ2-7; TRBD2 aligns across 7 bases. Per the germline V gene, CDR1 is MNHEY and CDR2 is SVGEGT. The CDR3 is made up of 13 amino acids. J lost 1 base, V lost 8 bases, and 5 bases had no gene match. This chain's CDR3 is CASGRGSSYEQYF. DNA of the CDR3: TGTGCCAGCGGGCGCGGGAGTTCCTACGAGCAGTACTTC.

This clonotype was seen many times. The chain has TRBV7-3 and TRBJ1-1; D may be TRBD1 (5 bases). CDR3 length: 15 amino acids. CDR1 SGHTA and CDR2 FQGTGA come from the germline V gene. V lost 5 bases, J lost 1 base, and 14 bases lay in between. As DNA, the CDR3 is TGTGCCAGCAGCCCAAACCGGGACCCGAACACTGAAGCTTTCTTT. This encodes CASSPNRDPNTEAFF.

This clonotype has at least ten counts. The CDR3 sequence: CASSSGLEQFF. CDR3 DNA sequence: TGCGCCAGCAGCTCAGGACTAGAGCAGTTCTTC. This chain links TRBV5-1 with TRBJ2-1; maybe TRBD2 (6 bases). Trimming left V 3 bases short and J 10 bases short, with 8 bases between. The CDR3 totals 11 residues. CDR1 is SGHRS and CDR2 is YFSETQ in the germline V gene.

This chain links TRBV11-1 with TRBJ2-7, with D tentatively TRBD2 (6 bases). Germline V lookup: CDR1 SGHAT, CDR2 FQDESV (reference sequence). This CDR3 spans 14 amino acids. V dropped 7 bases and J dropped 0 bases, with 13 bases sitting between them. Here the CDR3 reads CASILDGGSYEQYF. The CDR3 DNA sequence: TGTGCCAGCATCCTTGACGGGGGCTCCTACGAGCAGTACTTC.

The CDR3 loop is CATSDIPRTSGRGANTGELFF. CDR3 bases: TGTGCCACCAGTGATATCCCACGGACTAGCGGGAGAGGCGCGAACACCGGGGAGCTGTTTTTT. The V gene is TRBV24-1, the J gene TRBJ2-2; 13 bases agree with TRBD2. Germline CDR1 is KGHDR and CDR2 is SFDVKD. V dropped 3 bases and J dropped 0; count of bases not matched to a gene: 12. The CDR3 contains 21 residues.

This clonotype was counted at least ten times. The rearrangement joins TRBV20-1 to TRBJ2-1; 10 nucleotides match TRBD2. V dropped 1 base and J dropped 5; count of bases not matched to a gene: 2. The CDR3 has 14 residues. Germline-derived CDR1 and CDR2 are DFQATT and SNEGSKA (reference sequence). CDR3 amino acids: CSARGLAGDNEQFF. The DNA for the CDR3 is TGCAGTGCTAGAGGGCTAGCGGGAGACAATGAGCAGTTCTTC.